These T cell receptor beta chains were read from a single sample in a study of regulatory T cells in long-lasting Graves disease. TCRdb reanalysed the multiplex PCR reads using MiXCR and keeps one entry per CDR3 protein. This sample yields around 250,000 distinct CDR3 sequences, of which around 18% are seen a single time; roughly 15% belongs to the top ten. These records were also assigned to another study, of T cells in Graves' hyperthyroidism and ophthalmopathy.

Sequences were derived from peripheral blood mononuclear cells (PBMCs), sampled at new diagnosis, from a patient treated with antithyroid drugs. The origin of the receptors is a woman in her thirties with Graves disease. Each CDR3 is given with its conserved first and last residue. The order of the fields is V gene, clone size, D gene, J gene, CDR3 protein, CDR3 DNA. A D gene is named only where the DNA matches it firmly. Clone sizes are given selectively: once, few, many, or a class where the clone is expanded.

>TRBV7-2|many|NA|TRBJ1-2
CASSLGPLDGYTF
TGTGCCAGCAGCTTGGGGCCCCTCGATGGCTACACCTTC
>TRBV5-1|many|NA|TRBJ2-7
CASSLVASPYEQYF
TGCGCCAGCAGCTTGGTTGCCAGTCCCTACGAGCAGTACTTC
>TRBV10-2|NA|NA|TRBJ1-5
CASSKGDGGNQPQHF
TGCGCCAGCTCAAAGGGGGACGGGGGCAATCAGCCCCAGCATTTT
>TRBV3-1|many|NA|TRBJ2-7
CASSHANEQYF
TGTGCCAGCAGCCATGCAAACGAGCAGTACTTC
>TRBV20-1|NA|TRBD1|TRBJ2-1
CSATRQGSTGEQFF
TGCAGTGCTACCAGACAGGGTTCCACGGGTGAGCAGTTCTTC
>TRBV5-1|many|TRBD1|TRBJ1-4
CASSLPQGATNEKLFF
TGCGCCAGCAGCTTGCCCCAGGGGGCAACTAATGAAAAACTGTTTTTT
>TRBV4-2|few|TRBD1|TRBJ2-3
CASSQEPPGQGPDTQYF
TGTGCCAGCAGCCAAGAGCCACCGGGACAGGGGCCAGATACGCAGTATTTT
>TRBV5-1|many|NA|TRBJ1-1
CASSLWAGSRQNTEAFF
TGCGCCAGCAGCTTGTGGGCCGGGAGTCGCCAGAACACTGAAGCTTTCTTT
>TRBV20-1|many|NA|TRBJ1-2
CSARDLELVTNYGYTF
TGCAGTGCTAGAGATCTGGAATTGGTAACTAACTATGGCTACACCTTC
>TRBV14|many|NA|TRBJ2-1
CASSPWGQSGEQFF
TGTGCCAGCAGCCCCTGGGGGCAGTCTGGTGAGCAGTTCTTC
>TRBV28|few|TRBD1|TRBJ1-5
CASSLQGARGQPQHF
TGTGCCAGCAGTTTACAGGGGGCGCGGGGTCAGCCCCAGCATTTT
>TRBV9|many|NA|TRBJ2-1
CASTKQGDSYNEQFF
TGTGCCAGCACCAAACAAGGAGACTCCTACAATGAGCAGTTCTTC
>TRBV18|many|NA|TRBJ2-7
CASSPVGNEQYF
TGTGCCAGCTCACCGGTTGGGAACGAGCAGTACTTC
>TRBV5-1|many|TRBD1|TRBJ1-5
CASSPGGEGQPQHF
TGCGCCAGCAGCCCAGGGGGAGAAGGGCAGCCCCAGCATTTT
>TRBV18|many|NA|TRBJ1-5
CASSPREGNNQPQHF
TGTGCCAGCTCGCCCCGGGAGGGCAACAATCAGCCCCAGCATTTT
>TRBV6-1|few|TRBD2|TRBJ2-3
CASRQAGGIDTQYF
TGTGCCAGCAGGCAAGCGGGGGGGATAGATACGCAGTATTTT
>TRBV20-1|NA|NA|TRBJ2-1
CSARSGGLSYNEQFF
TGCAGTGCCCGGTCAGGCGGGCTCTCCTACAATGAGCAGTTCTTC
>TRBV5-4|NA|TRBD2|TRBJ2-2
CASSLWGGDTGELFF
TGTGCCAGCAGCTTGTGGGGGGGGGACACCGGGGAGCTGTTTTTT
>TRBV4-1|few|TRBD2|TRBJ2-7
CASSPGSSGGLYEQYF
TGCGCCAGCAGCCCGGGCTCTAGCGGGGGGCTCTACGAGCAGTACTTC
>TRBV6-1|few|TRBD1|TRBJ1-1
CASSAQGPEAFF
TGTGCCAGCAGTGCACAGGGGCCTGAAGCTTTCTTT
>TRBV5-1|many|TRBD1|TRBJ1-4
CASSSTGGGEKLFF
TGCGCCAGCAGCTCGACAGGGGGTGGAGAAAAACTGTTTTTT
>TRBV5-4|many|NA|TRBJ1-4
CASSEEHGKLFF
TGTGCCAGCAGCGAGGAACATGGGAAACTGTTTTTT
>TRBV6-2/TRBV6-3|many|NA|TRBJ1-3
CASSDRGISGNTIYF
TGTGCCAGCAGTGATAGGGGGATCTCTGGAAACACCATATATTTT
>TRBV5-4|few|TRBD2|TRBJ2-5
CASSPLAGLLETQYF
TGTGCCAGCAGCCCACTAGCGGGTCTCTTGGAGACCCAGTACTTC
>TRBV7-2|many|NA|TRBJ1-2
CASSLVLGGGYTF
TGTGCCAGCAGCTTGGTGCTAGGGGGAGGCTACACCTTC
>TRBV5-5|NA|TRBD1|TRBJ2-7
CASSFRLLGTGVYEQYF
TGTGCCAGCAGCTTTAGATTGTTAGGGACAGGGGTCTACGAGCAGTACTTC
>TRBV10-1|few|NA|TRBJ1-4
CASSESVGVVNEKLFF
TGCGCCAGCAGTGAGTCGGTAGGGGTCGTAAATGAAAAACTGTTTTTT
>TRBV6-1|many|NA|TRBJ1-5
CASGLNQPQHF
TGTGCCAGCGGGTTAAATCAGCCCCAGCATTTT
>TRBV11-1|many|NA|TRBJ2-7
CASSLMASEDYEQYF
TGTGCCAGCAGCTTAATGGCATCGGAAGACTACGAGCAGTACTTC
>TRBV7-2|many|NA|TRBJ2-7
CASSLTPQLRVVKQYF
TGTGCCAGCAGCTTAACCCCTCAACTCCGGGTAGTAAAGCAGTACTTC
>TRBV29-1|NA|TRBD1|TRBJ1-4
CSVDEGQAANEKLFF
TGCAGCGTTGATGAGGGACAGGCGGCTAATGAAAAACTGTTTTTT
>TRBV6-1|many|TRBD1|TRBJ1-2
CASKDKGAANYGYTF
TGTGCCAGCAAAGATAAGGGGGCAGCTAACTATGGCTACACCTTC
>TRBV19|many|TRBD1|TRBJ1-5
CASTSSPGQQNQPQHF
TGTGCCAGTACCTCCTCTCCGGGACAGCAGAATCAGCCCCAGCATTTT
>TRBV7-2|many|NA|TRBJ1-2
CASIPTRSNYGYTF
TGTGCCAGCATCCCCACGCGTTCTAACTATGGCTACACCTTC
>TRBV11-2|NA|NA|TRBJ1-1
CASTVGDKINTEAFF
TGTGCCAGCACCGTAGGGGACAAGATAAACACTGAAGCTTTCTTT
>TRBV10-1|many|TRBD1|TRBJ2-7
CASSESIGTGGIYEQYF
TGCGCCAGCAGTGAGTCGATTGGGACAGGGGGCATCTACGAGCAGTACTTC
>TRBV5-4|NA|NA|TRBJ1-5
CASSSPGAPQHF
TGTGCCAGCAGCTCCCCGGGGGCCCCCCAGCATTTT
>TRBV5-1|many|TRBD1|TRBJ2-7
CASSLVDRAHEQYF
TGCGCCAGCAGCTTGGTAGACAGGGCCCACGAGCAGTACTTC
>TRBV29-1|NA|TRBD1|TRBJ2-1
CSVGDRGLHEQFF
TGCAGCGTGGGGGACAGGGGGCTCCATGAGCAGTTCTTC
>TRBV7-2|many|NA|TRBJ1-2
CASSLDEYYGYTF
TGTGCCAGCAGCTTAGACGAGTACTATGGCTACACCTTC